This TCR beta chain was observed in a study of EBV T-cell therapy then PD-1 blockade in nasopharyngeal carcinoma. The treatment here: AdE1-LMPpoly-expanded autologous EBV-specific T-cell therapy followed by anti-PD-1 nivolumab. The CDR3 runs to 16 residues. Germline V CDR1 and CDR2: MGHRA, YSYEKL. Trimming shortened V by 2 bases and J by 1 base, and 12 bases separated the two germline ends. Note on this clone: What it binds is unknown.

Profiled with immunoSEQ multiplex PCR; TCRdb holds only in-frame clones, not every one. This sample has tens of thousands of clones, with roughly four fifths found just once. This material consisted of CD8+ T cells from blood, taken at day -245 from a patient whose treatment included autologous EBV-specific T cells and nivolumab. The gene calls are TRBV4-1 and TRBJ1-5, with D perhaps TRBD1 (5 bases). The TCR originated in a middle-aged man with nasopharyngeal carcinoma. CDR3 bases: TGCGCCAGCAGCCAATGGGGATCAGGGAGCAATCAGCCCCAGCATTTT. Its translation: CASSQWGSGSNQPQHF.